The source of this T cell receptor (delta chain) is a study of gamma-delta chains in newborns, infants, children. Study details: Polyclonal expansion of innate γδ T cells after birth follows microbial exposure.

This clone occurred a few times. TCRdb reanalysed the reads via CATT. The sample has approximately 4,000 delta-chain clones; approximately 44% are singletons. This CDR3 comprises 20 residues. V was clipped by 0 bases and J by 2 bases; unmatched bases: 16. Germline V gene sequence: CDR1 TSWWSYY, CDR2 QGS. The specimen was blood, collected at week 6. The TCR was taken from a child who was a newborn, infant or young child, either healthy, febrile or measles-vaccinated (not recorded which). The chain couples TRDV1 to TRDJ1, with TRDD2 matching 9 bases. The CDR3: CALGELIPSYGVGSTDKLIF. The DNA of the CDR3 is TGTGCTCTTGGGGAACTCATTCCTTCCTACGGCGTTGGGAGTACCGATAAACTCATCTTT.